These 10 T cell receptor beta chains share one sample of origin, sequenced in a study of T cell clonotyping in hematopoietic cell transplantation. Data came from immunoSEQ multiplex PCR; TCRdb stores just in-frame clones and leaves some out. The table has fewer than 7,500 clones, around 80% seen once. The sequences come from PBMCs, collected 100 days after allogeneic stem cell transplant. These receptor sequences come from a male patient aged 45-59 years who had an allogeneic stem cell transplant from an unrelated donor, so the T cells may come from the graft donor. Some clones in this sample may be carry-over from other donors' samples.

This chain uses TRBV6-6 with TRBJ2-5, with D possibly TRBD1 on 6 matching bases. V was trimmed by 2 bases and J by 3 bases, leaving 10 bases between them. The CDR3 is 14 residues long. CDR1 MNHNY and CDR2 SVGAGI come from the germline V gene (reference sequence). The CDR3 spells CASSYGSGEETQYF. CDR3 nucleotides: TGTGCCAGCAGTTACGGGTCAGGGGAAGAGACCCAGTACTTC.

This clone is large within its sample. V gene TRBV5-1 combines with J gene TRBJ2-7, with TRBD1 as a possible D gene (6 bases). Trimming took 4 bases from V and 3 from J, leaving 14 bases between them. CDR3 size: 14 residues. The germline V gene has CDR1 SGHRS and CDR2 YFSETQ. The CDR3 is CASSRTGQSYEQYF. In DNA, the CDR3 is TGCGCCAGCAGCCGAACAGGACAGAGCTACGAGCAGTACTTC.

The chain is built from TRBV7-6 and TRBJ2-7, with TRBD2 identical over 8 bases. Losses at the gene ends were 5 bases for V and 3 bases for J; bases not matched to a gene: 12. The CDR3 extends over 16 amino acids. Per the germline V gene, CDR1 is SGHVS and CDR2 is FNYEAQ. This CDR3 is CASSAGLAGGSYEQYF. The CDR3 DNA follows: TGTGCCAGCAGCGCTGGGCTGGCGGGAGGAAGCTACGAGCAGTACTTC.

The chain employs TRBV2 and TRBJ1-2; possibly TRBD1 for D (5 bases). Per germline, CDR1 SNHLY and CDR2 FYNNEI. Deletions cut 6 bases from V and 7 bases from J, with 15 bases between. The CDR3 extends over 13 amino acids. This CDR3 reads CASRFQGEGGYTF. CDR3 sequence (DNA): TGTGCCAGCAGATTCCAGGGTGAGGGTGGCTACACCTTC.

V gene TRBV5-1 combines with J gene TRBJ2-7, with TRBD1 matching 9 bases. Germline V lookup: CDR1 SGHRS, CDR2 YFSETQ. CDR3 length: 15 amino acids. The V segment lost 0 bases and the J segment 2 bases; nucleotides outside the gene matches: 3. CDR3 sequence reads: CASSLAWTGAYEQYF. The CDR3 DNA follows: TGCGCCAGCAGCTTGGCGTGGACAGGGGCCTACGAGCAGTACTTC.

This clone was counted between two and nine times. The rearrangement uses TRBV18 and TRBJ1-4; D may be TRBD1 (5 bases). From germline, CDR1 is KGHSH and CDR2 LQKENI. The V end was cut by 4 bases, the J end by 4 bases, with 16 bases between. This CDR3 spans 16 amino acids. The CDR3 here is CASSLPTGTDNEKLFF. The CDR3 nucleotides read TGTGCCAGCTCACTACCGACCGGGACGGATAATGAAAAACTGTTTTTT.

The rearrangement joins TRBV30 to TRBJ2-7; D uncertain. The V end was cut by 0 bases, the J end by 1 base, with 7 bases between. There are 13 residues in the CDR3. Germline CDR1 is GTSNPN and CDR2 is SVGIG (reference sequence). CDR3 amino acids: CAWSVFWSYEQYF. In DNA, the CDR3 is TGTGCCTGGAGTGTCTTCTGGTCCTACGAGCAGTACTTC.

This chain connects TRBV9 to TRBJ1-2; TRBD1 might be the D (5 bases). CDR3 size: 13 residues. In germline, CDR1 is SGDLS, CDR2 YYNGEE. V shed 2 bases and J shed 3 bases, with 8 bases lying between them. The chain's CDR3 is CASSVRGDYGYTF. The DNA of the CDR3 is TGTGCCAGCAGCGTGAGGGGAGACTATGGCTACACCTTC.

The J gene is TRBJ2-7, the V gene TRBV6-1; D possibly uses TRBD1 or TRBD2 (6 bases each). Germline V lookup: CDR1 MNHNS, CDR2 SASEGT. The CDR3 loop spans 15 amino acids. V lost 3 bases, J lost 2 bases, and 14 bases lay in between. CDR3 coding DNA: TGTGCCAGCAGTGACATGTGGGGGGCAGCCTACGAGCAGTACTTC. Translating gives CASSDMWGAAYEQYF.

The chain has TRBV5-6 and TRBJ2-1, with 7 bases lining up with TRBD2. This CDR3 has 17 amino acids. Losses at the gene ends were 0 bases for V and 6 bases for J; bases not matched to a gene: 12. Looked up from germline, CDR1 is SGHDT and CDR2 is YYEEEE. CDR3 sequence (DNA): TGTGCCAGCAGCTTGGGGGGAGGGCGGGGCCTGGCCAATGAGCAGTTCTTC. The encoded protein is CASSLGGGRGLANEQFF.